This T cell receptor (beta chain) was observed in a study of blood T cell repertoires in COVID-19 (TCRdb year 2020). Regarding the complete study: Samples from collaborators originated in the United States, Italy and Spain and spanned both the acute and convalescent phases of COVID-19. The prospective study material was composed of cDNA or gDNA derived from T cells, B-cell-depleted T cells, or PBMCs. Deeply sampled blood TCRbeta repertoires from subjects exposed to, actively infected with, or recovered from COVID-19 were included in the dataset. The repertoires were released in a freely available public database intended as a resource for research on the immune response to SARS-CoV-2. The samples were drawn from two sources: the first 160 participants of the ongoing ImmuneRACE study, and 1,254 subjects contributed by 6 global collaborators. A de-identified subject ID, COVID-19 status, age in years and sex were almost always included in the sample metadata. Where available, HLA class I and class II types were obtained from metadata supplied by the sample provider rather than from assay-based typing.

Study-wide conclusions, independent of this receptor: How much clinical and demographic metadata was included differed by source and by participant, and the metadata was provided uncurated.

Whole blood was collected in K2EDTA tubes by collaborating institutions according to the institutions' own protocols. For TCRbeta analysis, collaborator samples were shipped as frozen whole blood, as isolated PBMCs, or as DNA extracted from either sample type. The immunoSEQ Assay, a bias-controlled multiplex PCR, was used to amplify TCRbeta CDR3 regions from genomic DNA. Per the source publication's procedure: The number of nucleated cells in each sample was estimated by amplification of reference gene primers within the assay. To quantify the absolute abundance of each unique TCRbeta CDR3 rearrangement, sequence reads were collapsed and filtered. For each sample, productive Simpson clonality was calculated as the square root of Simpson's diversity index across productive rearrangements. Not all clones reach the TCRdb copy of this immuneACCESS table, which keeps in-frame sequences only. Checked studies attribute under half of the gap to unresolved V genes and leave the rest unexplained. Clone size and V and J calls were adopted from that table, with D and trimming inferred from the DNA. For this sample the table gives around 97,000 clones, of which approximately 80% were detected only once. The top ten clonotypes cover about 11% of the sample.

According to the germline V gene (reference sequence), CDR1 reads SEHNR and CDR2 reads FQNEAQ. V lost 1 base and J lost 4 bases, and the count of bases not matched to a germline gene is 14. Counted from cysteine to phenylalanine, this CDR3 has 18 amino acids. Just the 54-base CDR3 DNA is kept, in frame starting at base 1. Note on this clone: Its specific antigen is unknown. There are no base qualities to consult, and no much larger clone falls within one base.

This chain joins TRBV7-9 to TRBJ1-2; TRBD1 aligns with 8 central bases. The TCR originated in a human donor in a cohort sampled during active COVID-19. Material for sequencing was peripheral blood. The CDR3 in this case is CASSLVQGAVQLGYGYTF. The nucleotides are TGTGCCAGCAGCTTAGTGCAGGGGGCGGTTCAGTTAGGCTATGGCTACACCTTC.